This T cell receptor (beta chain) was identified in a study of molecular identifiers for immune sequencing clone quantification. TCRdb itself ran the PCR reads through MiXCR, one entry per CDR3 protein. The table includes about 640,000 distinct CDR3 sequences, 15% to 20% detected once. This clonotype was seen repeatedly, ten times or more. This CDR3 is built from 16 residues. CDR1 MNHEY and CDR2 SVGAGI come from the germline V gene. J lost 3 bases, V lost 4 bases, and 8 bases had no gene match. The chain recombines TRBV6-5 with TRBJ2-3, with 9 bases lining up with TRBD1. The TCR was taken from a human donor in good health. Some libraries in this study had Jurkat cell RNA spiked in. Sequenced sample: naive CD8+ T cells from blood, with Jurkat cell RNA spiked in. Subset described: FACS-sorted CD8+CD4-CCR7+CD45RA+ naive T cells. The CDR3 DNA is TGTGCCAGCAGTTTACAGGGGGCGTCGGGAACAGATACGCAGTATTTT. Amino acids: CASSLQGASGTDTQYF.